The 15 T cell receptor beta chains reported below all come from one sample, sequenced in a study of beta chain features in type 1 diabetes. Expressed TCRB transcripts were sequenced after all isolated RNA was converted to cDNA. Profiling relied on immunoSEQ multiplex PCR, and the TCRdb table lists in-frame clones only, not all of them. The sample lists 620,000 or so clones; around a sixth were seen once. The specimen was naive CD4+ T cells from blood. The receptors were gathered from a man between 18 and 29 years old in good health.

This chain connects TRBV28 to TRBJ1-6, with TRBD1 matching 9 bases. The CDR3 is 15 amino acids. Germline CDR1 reads MDHEN; CDR2 reads SYDVKM. V lost 3 bases to trimming and J lost 5 bases; unmatched junction nucleotides: 2. In DNA form, the CDR3 reads TGTGCCAGCAGTTTTGGGGACAGGGATAATTCACCCCTCCACTTT. Its translation is CASSFGDRDNSPLHF.

This clone was counted a few times. This chain links TRBV5-6 with TRBJ2-5; D call uncertain. In germline, CDR1 is SGHDT, CDR2 YYEEEE. The V and J ends lost 2 bases and 4 bases respectively, with 9 bases between them. The CDR3 spans 13 residues. The CDR3 coding sequence is TGTGCCAGCAGCTTAGAGCCAAGAGAGACCCAGTACTTC. This gives the protein CASSLEPRETQYF.

This chain joins TRBV4-1 and TRBJ2-5; the D gene is possibly TRBD1 (5 bases). CDR1 MGHRA and CDR2 YSYEKL come from the germline V gene. The V gene lost 5 bases and the J gene lost 2 bases, with 9 bases spanning the gap. CDR3 length: 13 amino acids. The CDR3, as DNA: TGCGCCAGCAGCTTACGACAGCAAGAGACCCAGTACTTC. Protein product: CASSLRQQETQYF.

Note on this clone: The same CDR3 also results from other DNA sequences found in this sample. The rearrangement joins TRBV4-3 to TRBJ2-6, with TRBD1 matching 7 bases. With V trimmed by 6 bases and J by 0 bases, 11 bases remained unmatched. Germline assignment: CDR1 LGHNA and CDR2 YSLEER. This CDR3 has 18 residues. The CDR3 spells CASSRYRGRDSGANVLTF. The CDR3 DNA reads as TGCGCCAGCAGTCGATACAGGGGTCGAGACTCTGGGGCCAACGTCCTGACTTTC.

The rearrangement uses TRBV5-1 and TRBJ1-2; a weak D match, TRBD1 (5 bases). Germline CDR1 SGHRS, CDR2 YFSETQ. The V gene lost 0 bases and the J gene lost 7 bases, with 10 bases spanning the gap. The CDR3 has 13 residues. The CDR3 here is CASSLEGTSGYTF. The CDR3 DNA reads TGCGCCAGCAGCTTGGAGGGGACTAGTGGCTACACCTTC.

This clone was seen a handful of times. This chain joins TRBV7-2 and TRBJ2-4, with D perhaps assigned TRBD1 or TRBD2 (5 bases each). With 1 base removed from V and 9 bases from J, the gap between germline ends came to 13 bases. From germline, CDR1 is SGHTA and CDR2 FQGNSA. The CDR3 consists of 14 residues. DNA of the CDR3: TGTGCCAGCAGCTTAGGGACAAACCGGGGCATTCAGTACTTC. Protein sequence: CASSLGTNRGIQYF.

V gene TRBV7-9 combines with J gene TRBJ1-1; TRBD1 is a possible D gene (6 bases). Per the germline V gene, CDR1 is SEHNR and CDR2 is FQNEAQ (reference sequence). The CDR3 is made up of 15 amino acids. V lost 5 bases to trimming and J lost 0 bases, with 13 bases between them. The CDR3 sequence is CASSPDRRLNTEAFF. The DNA of the CDR3 is TGTGCCAGCAGCCCTGACAGGAGACTGAACACTGAAGCTTTCTTT.

The V call is TRBV6-5, the J call TRBJ1-2; the D is unclear. The CDR3 totals 12 residues. Trimming stripped 5 bases from V and 4 bases from J, with 8 bases between. The germline V gene has CDR1 MNHEY and CDR2 SVGAGI. The CDR3 reads CASSRTSYGYTF. The CDR3 nucleotides are TGTGCCAGCAGTCGGACTTCCTATGGCTACACCTTC.

The chain employs TRBV14 and TRBJ1-1; D is uncertain. The germline gives CDR1 SGHDN, CDR2 FVKESK. V was trimmed by 4 bases and J by 2 bases, leaving 11 bases between them. The CDR3 totals 14 residues. The CDR3 loop is CASSRPQSNTEAFF. CDR3 coding DNA: TGTGCCAGCAGCCGACCACAGTCTAACACTGAAGCTTTCTTT.

The V call is TRBV10-3, the J call TRBJ1-3; 8 bases agree with TRBD1. In germline, CDR1 is ENHRY, CDR2 SYGVKD. The V and J ends lost 4 bases and 6 bases, in that order; junction bases with no gene match: 8. This CDR3 spans 15 amino acids. The CDR3 bases are TGTGCCATCAGTGGGGCCGGGACAGGAGAAAACACCATATATTTT. It is translated as CAISGAGTGENTIYF.

Concerning this clone: Other DNA sequences in this sample translate to the same CDR3. The V call is TRBV18, the J call TRBJ1-5; D is uncertain. CDR3 length: 12 amino acids. Trimming removed 0 bases from V and 7 bases from J, with 4 bases in between. The V gene's germline CDR1 is KGHSH and CDR2 LQKENI. The CDR3 nucleotides are TGTGCCAGCTCACCACCGGGGCAGCCCCAGCATTTT. Translated: CASSPPGQPQHF.

The rearrangement joins TRBV25-1 to TRBJ2-5, with a possible D match to TRBD2 (5 bases). The germline CDR1 and CDR2 sequences are MGHDK and SYGVNS. The CDR3 spans 18 residues. V lost 2 bases and J 7 bases, leaving 26 bases between the germline ends. The CDR3 region is CASSEAPPQWGVVGTQYF. DNA of the CDR3: TGTGCCAGCAGTGAAGCCCCTCCCCAGTGGGGAGTTGTCGGGACCCAGTACTTC.

The J gene is TRBJ2-7, the V gene TRBV7-8; D is unresolved. CDR3 size: 13 residues. CDR1 is SGHVS and CDR2 is FQNEAQ in the germline V gene. V was cut by 4 bases and J by 3 bases, with 10 bases left in between. CDR3 bases: TGTGCCAGCAGCTCTATGGACCTCTACGAGCAGTACTTC. Residues: CASSSMDLYEQYF.

The sample holds a few counts of this clone. The rearrangement uses TRBV28 and TRBJ2-2; a weak D match, TRBD1 (5 bases). The V and J ends lost 6 bases and 6 bases respectively, with 14 bases between them. The CDR3 spans 14 residues. CDR1 MDHEN and CDR2 SYDVKM come from the germline V gene. The CDR3 DNA sequence: TGTGCCAGCAGAGCCCAGGGTCCGGCCGGGGAGCTGTTTTTT. Its protein product is CASRAQGPAGELFF. Based on the CDR3 plus reference TRBV28 and TRBJ2-2, the full variable domain is DVKVTQSSRYLVKRTGEKVFLECVQDMDHENMFWYRQDPGLGLRLIYFSYDVKMKEKGDIPEGYSVSREKKERFSLILESASTNQTSMYLCASRAQGPAGELFFGEGSRLTVL.

This clone was counted only a few times. The chain employs TRBV30 and TRBJ2-7; D gene unclear. CDR3 size: 12 residues. The germline V and J ends were trimmed by 5 bases and 9 bases, with 17 bases remaining between them. Germline V gene data show CDR1 as GTSNPN and CDR2 as SVGIG (reference sequence). The CDR3 is CAWSLTPSGQYF. CDR3 in DNA: TGTGCCTGGTCCCTCACCCCCTCTGGGCAGTACTTC.